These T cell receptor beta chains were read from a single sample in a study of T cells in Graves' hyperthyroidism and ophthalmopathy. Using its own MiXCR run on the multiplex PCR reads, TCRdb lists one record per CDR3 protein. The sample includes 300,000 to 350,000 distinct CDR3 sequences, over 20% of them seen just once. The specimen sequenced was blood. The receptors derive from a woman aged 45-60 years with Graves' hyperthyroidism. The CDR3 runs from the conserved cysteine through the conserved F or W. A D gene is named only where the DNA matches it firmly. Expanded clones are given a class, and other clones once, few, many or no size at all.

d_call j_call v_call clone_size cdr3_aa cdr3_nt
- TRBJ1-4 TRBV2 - CASSRDFGDSGLFF TGTGCCAGCAGCCGGGACTTCGGGGATTCTGGACTGTTTTTT
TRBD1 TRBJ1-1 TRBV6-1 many CASRSGTAGTEAFF TGTGCCAGCAGATCCGGGACAGCGGGCACTGAAGCTTTCTTT
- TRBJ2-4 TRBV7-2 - CASSSNSLGYF TGTGCCAGCAGCTCCAACTCCTTGGGGTACTTC
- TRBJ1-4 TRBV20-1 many CSARPGYEKLFF TGCAGTGCTAGACCAGGCTATGAAAAACTGTTTTTT
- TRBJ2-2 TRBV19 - CASSTEQAGELFF TGTGCCAGTAGTACAGAACAGGCCGGGGAGCTGTTTTTT
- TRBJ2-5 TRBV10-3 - CAISPPGQQETQYF TGTGCCATCAGTCCACCGGGGCAGCAAGAGACCCAGTACTTC
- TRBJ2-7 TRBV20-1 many CSASDTYEQYF TGCAGTGCTAGCGACACCTACGAGCAGTACTTC
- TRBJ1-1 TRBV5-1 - CASRTTGYTEAFF TGCGCCAGCCGTACAACAGGGTACACTGAAGCTTTCTTT
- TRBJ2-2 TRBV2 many CASSEGRLNTGELFF TGTGCCAGCAGTGAAGGACGCTTGAACACCGGGGAGCTGTTTTTT
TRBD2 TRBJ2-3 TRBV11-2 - CASSSRTSGSYTDTQYF TGTGCCAGCAGTTCCCGGACTAGCGGGAGTTACACAGATACGCAGTATTTT
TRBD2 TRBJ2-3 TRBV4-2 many CASSQESGGASGTQYF TGTGCCAGCAGCCAAGAATCGGGAGGCGCCTCGGGTACGCAGTATTTT
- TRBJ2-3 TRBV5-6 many CASSLGWRDTQYF TGTGCCAGCAGCTTGGGCTGGAGGGATACGCAGTATTTT
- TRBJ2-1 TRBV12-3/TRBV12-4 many CASSLSVQGFSDEQFF TGTGCCAGCAGTTTAAGTGTTCAGGGGTTTTCCGATGAGCAGTTCTTC
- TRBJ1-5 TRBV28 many CASSFYGRGTNQPQHF TGTGCCAGCAGTTTTTATGGCAGGGGCACAAATCAGCCCCAGCATTTT
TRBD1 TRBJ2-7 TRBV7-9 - CASSFARGLAYEQYF TGTGCCAGCAGCTTTGCCAGGGGGTTAGCCTACGAGCAGTACTTC
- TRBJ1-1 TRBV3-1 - CASSQARQGEAFF TGTGCCAGCAGCCAAGCTAGGCAGGGTGAAGCTTTCTTT
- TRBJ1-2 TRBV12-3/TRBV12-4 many CASSLRRRALGGYTF TGTGCCAGCAGTTTACGGCGCAGGGCCCTAGGGGGCTACACCTTC
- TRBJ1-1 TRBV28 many CASEGGTNTEAFF TGTGCCAGCGAGGGGGGTACGAACACTGAAGCTTTCTTT
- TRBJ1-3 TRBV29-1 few CSVGTSLSGNTIYF TGCAGCGTGGGGACATCGCTCTCTGGAAACACCATATATTTT
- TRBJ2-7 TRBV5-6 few CASSRDRPYTYEQYF TGTGCCAGCAGCCGAGACAGGCCGTACACCTACGAGCAGTACTTC
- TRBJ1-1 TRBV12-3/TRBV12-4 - CASSFGAGRSEAFF TGTGCCAGCAGTTTTGGGGCAGGGAGGAGTGAAGCTTTCTTT
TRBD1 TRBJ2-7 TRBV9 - CASSVEGQGAREQYF TGTGCCAGCAGCGTAGAGGGACAGGGGGCGCGTGAGCAGTACTTC
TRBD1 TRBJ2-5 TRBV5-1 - CASSWGTGGFETQYF TGCGCCAGCAGCTGGGGGACAGGGGGCTTTGAGACCCAGTACTTC
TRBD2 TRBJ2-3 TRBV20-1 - CSARDLSGGGTDTQYF TGCAGTGCTAGAGATCTGTCGGGGGGTGGCACAGATACGCAGTATTTT
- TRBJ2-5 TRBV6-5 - CASSYSSWAQETQYF TGTGCCAGCAGTTACTCGAGTTGGGCCCAAGAGACCCAGTACTTC
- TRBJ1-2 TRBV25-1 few CASSEQGKRGYTF TGTGCCAGCAGTGAACAGGGTAAACGTGGCTACACCTTC
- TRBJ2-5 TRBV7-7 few CASSLDRYETQYF TGTGCTAGCAGCTTGGACCGTTACGAGACCCAGTACTTC
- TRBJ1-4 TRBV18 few CASSPSHVPGLSNEKLFF TGTGCCAGCTCACCATCCCATGTGCCAGGGCTTTCTAATGAAAAACTGTTTTTT
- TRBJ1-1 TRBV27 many CASRPHHQYTEAFF TGTGCCAGCAGACCGCACCACCAGTACACTGAAGCTTTCTTT
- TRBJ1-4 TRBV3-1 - CASSQSQGKLFF TGTGCCAGCAGCCAATCGCAGGGAAAACTGTTTTTT
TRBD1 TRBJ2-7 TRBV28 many CASRGQGVYEQYF TGTGCCAGCAGGGGACAGGGGGTCTACGAGCAGTACTTC
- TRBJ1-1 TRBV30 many CAWRGAVAGGKNTEAFF TGTGCCTGGAGGGGGGCCGTGGCAGGAGGAAAGAACACTGAAGCTTTCTTT
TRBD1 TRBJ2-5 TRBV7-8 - CASSVLTGYRTQYF TGTGCCAGCAGCGTACTGACAGGGTATCGGACCCAGTACTTC
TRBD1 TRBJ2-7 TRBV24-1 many CATSDPGTGRPYEQYF TGTGCCACCAGTGATCCCGGGACAGGGCGCCCCTACGAGCAGTACTTC
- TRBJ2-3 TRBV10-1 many CASSEGTYSTDTQYF TGCGCCAGCAGTGAAGGGACCTATAGCACAGATACGCAGTATTTT